Shown below are 13 T cell receptor beta chains from a single sample sequenced in a study of cytomegalovirus exposure and HLA in healthy donors. The PCR was carried out with 60 Vbeta primers and 13 Jbeta primers. Here immunoSEQ multiplex PCR was the method, and the copy in TCRdb shows in-frame clones only, minus some. This sample has 200,000 to 250,000 clones; more than 75% occur once, and the top ten carry over 3.5%. Sequenced material: PBMCs. The receptor source for this set is a male donor in good health and CMV-seronegative.

The chain carries TRBV5-6 and TRBJ1-5, with D hard to call. The CDR3 contains 14 residues. Germline-derived CDR1 and CDR2 are SGHDT and YYEEEE. Deletions cut 4 bases from V and 0 bases from J, with 8 bases between. The CDR3: CASSRGNSNQPQHF. The CDR3, as DNA: TGTGCCAGCAGCAGAGGGAATAGCAATCAGCCCCAGCATTTT.

The chain uses TRBV27 and TRBJ2-5, with 13 bases lining up with TRBD2. The CDR3 spans 15 residues. Looked up from germline, CDR1 is MNHEY and CDR2 is SMNVEV (reference sequence). Trimming took 6 bases from V and 11 from J; bases not matched to a gene: 12. Written as DNA, the CDR3 is TGTGCCAGCAGCCCTGGACTAGCGGGAGTAGGGGAGCAGTACTTC. This translates into CASSPGLAGVGEQYF.

This clone was seen only a few times. The gene calls are TRBV4-2 and TRBJ2-7; D ambiguous. This CDR3 is built from 13 residues. Germline V gene data show CDR1 as LGHNA and CDR2 as YNFKEQ. The ends were cut back, 0 bases at V and 2 bases at J, with 5 bases in the middle. The CDR3 sequence: CASSQEGPYEQYF. The CDR3 DNA sequence: TGTGCCAGCAGCCAAGAGGGCCCCTACGAGCAGTACTTC.

The chain recombines TRBV2 with TRBJ2-2; 11 nucleotides agree with TRBD2. The ends lost 8 bases at V and 4 bases at J; junction bases unmatched: 9. This CDR3 is 16 amino acids long. Germline CDR1 is SNHLY and CDR2 is FYNNEI. CDR3: CASAGTSGLTTGELFF. The CDR3 region has the DNA TGTGCCAGCGCCGGGACTAGCGGTTTGACCACCGGGGAGCTGTTTTTT.

The J gene is TRBJ2-4, the V gene TRBV28, with 10 bases identical to TRBD2. The CDR3 is 19 residues long. Germline V gene sequence: CDR1 MDHEN, CDR2 SYDVKM. The V gene end was trimmed by 5 bases and the J gene end by 0 bases; junction bases not matched to a gene: 13. This CDR3 is CASSPVGLAVSLAKNIQYF. In DNA, the CDR3 is TGTGCCAGCAGTCCTGTTGGACTAGCGGTTTCTCTAGCCAAAAACATTCAGTACTTC.

The chain uses TRBV6-1 and TRBJ2-7, with 9 nucleotides matching TRBD1. CDR3 length: 19 amino acids. Per germline, CDR1 MNHNS and CDR2 SASEGT. V lost 2 bases to trimming and J lost 2 bases; unmatched junction nucleotides: 16. The CDR3 protein is CASSEFGTGSSQGAYEQYF. CDR3 nucleotide sequence: TGTGCCAGCAGTGAATTCGGGACAGGGTCCTCTCAAGGCGCCTACGAGCAGTACTTC.

The CDR3 DNA follows: TGTGCCAGTAGTACCAGACAGGGGGCTGGGATCACTGAAGCTTTCTTT. Protein product: CASSTRQGAGITEAFF. The chain employs TRBV19 and TRBJ1-1; 10 nucleotides align to TRBD1. Per the germline V gene, CDR1 is LNHDA and CDR2 is SQIVND (reference sequence). The CDR3 consists of 16 residues. The V gene end was trimmed by 4 bases and the J gene end by 4 bases; junction bases not matched to a gene: 9.

The chain uses TRBV7-9 and TRBJ2-3; 12 nucleotides line up with TRBD2. This CDR3 has 16 residues. Germline V gene data show CDR1 as SEHNR and CDR2 as FQNEAQ (reference sequence). With V trimmed by 4 bases and J by 4 bases, 6 bases remained unmatched. CDR3 protein: CASSSTSGRGPDTQYF. As DNA, the CDR3 is TGTGCCAGCAGCTCGACTAGCGGGAGAGGGCCAGATACGCAGTATTTT. Together with reference TRBV7-9 and TRBJ2-3, the CDR3 gives the full variable domain: DTGVSQNPRHKITKRGQNVTFRCDPISEHNRLYWYRQTLGQGPEFLTYFQNEAQLEKSRLLSDRFSAERPKGSFSTLEIQRTEQGDSAMYLCASSSTSGRGPDTQYFGPGTRLTVL.

The chain carries TRBV7-9 and TRBJ2-7; TRBD2 agrees at 11 bases. The CDR3 extends over 16 amino acids. Trimming at V came to 1 base and at J to 4 bases, leaving 6 bases not matched to a gene. Germline CDR1 is SEHNR and CDR2 is FQNEAQ (reference sequence). The CDR3 loop is CASSLGSGRAVYEQYF. The CDR3, as DNA: TGTGCCAGCAGCTTAGGTAGCGGGAGGGCCGTATACGAGCAGTACTTC.

V usage is TRBV21-1 and J usage is TRBJ1-5. TRBV21-1 constitutes a pseudogene. This CDR3 contains 16 residues. CDR3 amino acids: CASSAHAGISNQPQHF. The CDR3 bases are TGTGCCAGCAGCGCCCATGCGGGAATTAGCAATCAGCCCCAGCATTTT.

The gene calls are TRBV15 and TRBJ2-3, with 14 bases lining up with TRBD2. V was pared by 3 bases and J by 0 bases, with 5 bases of the junction left unmatched. The CDR3 sequence is 18 residues long. Germline lookup yields CDR1 LNHNV and CDR2 YYDKDF (reference sequence). The CDR3 loop reads CATSRTSGRVYSTDTQYF. The CDR3 DNA reads as TGTGCCACCAGCAGGACTAGCGGGAGGGTTTATAGCACAGATACGCAGTATTTT.

This chain joins TRBV5-4 and TRBJ2-7; TRBD1 matches 12 bases. Germline V lookup: CDR1 SGHNT, CDR2 YYREEE (reference sequence). The ends lost 0 bases at V and 5 bases at J; junction bases unmatched: 3. This CDR3 spans 15 amino acids. CDR3 loop: CASSLGDRGRHEQYF. CDR3 DNA sequence: TGTGCCAGCAGCTTGGGGGACAGGGGGCGACACGAGCAGTACTTC.

V usage is TRBV2 and J usage is TRBJ2-1; 7 bases fit TRBD2. Germline V gene sequence: CDR1 SNHLY, CDR2 FYNNEI. This CDR3 has 15 amino acids. Unmatched junction bases numbered 13, after V lost 10 bases and J lost 4 bases. For the CDR3, the DNA is TGTGCCACCCCACTTAGGAGCGGGGTTTACAATGAGCAGTTCTTC. It yields the protein CATPLRSGVYNEQFF.